These 14 T cell receptor beta chains were sequenced from one sample in a study of shared clonotypes between healthy human individuals. Generated by immunoSEQ multiplex PCR, the TCRdb table keeps only in-frame clones and is missing some. The repertoire consists of fewer than 650,000 clones, with around 76% occurring once and the leading ten covering around 12%. Sequenced material: PBMCs. The receptors come from a woman in her 40s in good health. Some clones in this sample may be carry-over from other donors' samples.

The genes are TRBV5-6 and TRBJ2-7, with 7 bases identical to TRBD2. The CDR3 sequence is 14 residues long. V lost 2 bases and J lost 4; bases outside the gene matches: 6. Germline V gene data show CDR1 as SGHDT and CDR2 as YYEEEE. CDR3 nucleotides: TGTGCCAGCAGCTTATCGGGAGGCCTTTACGAGCAGTACTTC. Translating it yields CASSLSGGLYEQYF.

The rearrangement uses TRBV5-4 and TRBJ1-2; the match to TRBD1 covers 7 bases. J gave up 3 bases and V 4 bases, and 9 bases lay outside the gene matches. The CDR3 runs 15 residues. CDR1 is SGHNT, CDR2 YYREEE, per germline (reference sequence). The CDR3 region is CASSTRDREDYGYTF. CDR3 bases: TGTGCCAGCAGCACGAGAGACAGGGAGGACTATGGCTACACCTTC.

The chain carries TRBV28 and TRBJ2-7; D call uncertain. This CDR3 has 14 amino acids. With 3 bases removed from V and 0 bases from J, the gap between germline ends came to 9 bases. The V gene's germline CDR1 is MDHEN and CDR2 SYDVKM. The CDR3 sequence: CASSFPGPSYEQYF. CDR3 coding DNA: TGTGCCAGCAGTTTTCCGGGCCCCTCCTACGAGCAGTACTTC.

The rearrangement uses TRBV10-2 and TRBJ2-2; D unresolved. The CDR3 runs to 16 residues. Trimming cost V 2 bases and J 2 bases, with 12 bases left between them. CDR1 and CDR2 from the germline V gene are WSHSY and SAAADI. The CDR3 DNA is TGCGCCAGCAGTGAGATAATTGACCCAAACACCGGGGAGCTGTTTTTT. Encoded protein: CASSEIIDPNTGELFF.

A remark on this clone: This same CDR3 is encoded by further DNA sequences in the sample. V gene TRBV18 combines with J gene TRBJ2-1; 9 bases match TRBD2. This CDR3 is 16 amino acids long. Trimming removed 0 bases from V and 6 bases from J; junction bases left unmatched: 6. From germline, CDR1 is KGHSH and CDR2 LQKENI. The CDR3 bases are TGTGCCAGCTCACCACCGTTAGCGGGAGTTGGCAATGAGCAGTTCTTC. This gives the protein CASSPPLAGVGNEQFF.

The V gene is TRBV7-9, the J gene TRBJ1-2, with D possibly matching TRBD1 (6 bases). Germline values: CDR1 SEHNR, CDR2 FQNEAQ (reference sequence). V was shortened by 4 bases and J by 7 bases, with 16 bases between the two germline ends. The CDR3 spans 14 residues. In nucleotides, the CDR3 is TGTGCCAGCAGCTCCGTACAGGGTTATATTGGCTACACCTTC. Translated: CASSSVQGYIGYTF.

As regards this clone: This may come from a read error, since a much larger clone is one base off. The same CDR3 arises from other DNA sequences in this sample as well. The rearrangement links TRBV27 to TRBJ2-2; D is possibly TRBD2 (6 bases). Germline V gene lookup returns CDR1 MNHEY and CDR2 SMNVEV (reference sequence). Trimming left V 2 bases short and J 6 bases short, with 19 bases between. This CDR3 is 17 amino acids long. The CDR3 is CASSLRPAGVGAGELFF. The CDR3 bases are TGTGCCAGCAGTTTAAGACCAGCGGGTGTTGGGGCCGGGGAGCTGTTTTTT.

V and J are TRBV27 and TRBJ2-7, with TRBD1 as a possible D gene (7 bases). The CDR3 is 15 residues long. Per germline, CDR1 MNHEY and CDR2 SMNVEV (reference sequence). Trimming cost V 5 bases and J 2 bases, with 16 bases left between them. CDR3 loop: CASSTRGAGPYEQYF. The CDR3 coding sequence is TGTGCCAGCAGTACCAGGGGGGCGGGCCCCTACGAGCAGTACTTC.

V is TRBV7-2 and J is TRBJ2-2, with D tentatively TRBD2 (5 bases). Germline assignment: CDR1 SGHTA and CDR2 FQGNSA. V was pared by 3 bases and J by 7 bases, with 6 bases between. There are 12 residues in the CDR3. The CDR3 coding sequence is TGTGCCAGCAGCTTCACTAGCGGGGAGCTGTTTTTT. Translation gives CASSFTSGELFF.

This rearrangement joins TRBV5-1 to TRBJ1-2; 7 bases line up with TRBD1. V lost 0 bases, J lost 0 bases, and 5 bases stayed unmatched. The length of the CDR3 is 16 residues. CDR1 and CDR2 (germline): SGHRS, YFSETQ. The CDR3 bases are TGCGCCAGCAGCTTGGTTGGGACAGCGACTAACTATGGCTACACCTTC. Encoded protein: CASSLVGTATNYGYTF.

V is TRBV7-2 and J is TRBJ2-6; 7 bases match TRBD2. The V gene's germline CDR1 is SGHTA and CDR2 FQGNSA. The CDR3 extends over 17 amino acids. With V trimmed by 5 bases and J by 2 bases, 9 bases remained unmatched. CDR3 DNA sequence: TGTGCCAGCAGCCCCTGGTATGGGGGGGCTGGGGCCAACGTCCTGACTTTC. Its translation is CASSPWYGGAGANVLTF. Full variable domain (rest looked up from reference TRBV7-2 and TRBJ2-6): GAGVSQSPSNKVTEKGKDVELRCDPISGHTALYWYRQSLGQGLEFLIYFQGNSAPDKSGLPSDRFSAERTGGSVSTLTIQRTQQEDSAVYLCASSPWYGGAGANVLTFGAGSRLTVL.

The chain uses TRBV18 and TRBJ2-3; D is undetermined. This CDR3 region has 12 residues. Trimming took off 0 bases at V and 5 bases at J, with 3 bases between the two ends. Germline V gene sequence: CDR1 KGHSH, CDR2 LQKENI. The CDR3 region has the DNA TGTGCCAGCTCACCACCAGGAGATACGCAGTATTTT. It yields the protein CASSPPGDTQYF.

Concerning this clone: One junction end disagrees with the germline gene, perhaps due to a read error. The chain has TRBV4-3 and TRBJ2-7, with a tentative D call TRBD2 (6 bases). The CDR3 extends over 13 amino acids. The germline V gene has CDR1 LGHNA and CDR2 YSLEER. As DNA, the CDR3 is TGCGCCGGCAGTCAAGGAGGGTACTACGAGCAGTACTTC. Amino acid sequence: CAGSQGGYYEQYF.

The gene calls are TRBV19 and TRBJ1-2, with TRBD1 as a possible D gene (5 bases). The germline V gene has CDR1 LNHDA and CDR2 SQIVND (reference sequence). Trimming pared 6 bases from V and 5 bases from J, leaving 16 bases between. The CDR3 spans 14 residues. The CDR3 bases are TGTGCCAGTAGGGGACTGGCATCAGGGTATGGCTACACCTTC. Translated, it gives CASRGLASGYGYTF.